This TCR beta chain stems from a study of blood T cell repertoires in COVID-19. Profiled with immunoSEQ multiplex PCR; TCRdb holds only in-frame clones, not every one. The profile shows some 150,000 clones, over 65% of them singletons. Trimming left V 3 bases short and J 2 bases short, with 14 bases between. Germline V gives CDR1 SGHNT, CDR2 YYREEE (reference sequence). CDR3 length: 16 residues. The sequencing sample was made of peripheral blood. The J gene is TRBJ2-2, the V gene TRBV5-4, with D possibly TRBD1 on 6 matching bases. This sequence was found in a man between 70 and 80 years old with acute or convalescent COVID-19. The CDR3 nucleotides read TGTGCCAGCAGCTCCGTGGGGGCTAGAAACACCGGGGAGCTGTTTTTT. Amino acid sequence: CASSSVGARNTGELFF.